This entry lists 26 T cell receptor beta chains sequenced from one sample in a study of T-cell reconstitution after alpha-beta-depleted transplantation in children. Unique molecular identifiers were incorporated during preparation of the TCRbeta library. TCRdb passed the PCR reads through MiXCR, listing each CDR3 protein once. The table has nearly 400,000 distinct CDR3 sequences, over 20% seen once. Material: PBMCs from the stem cell graft donor, obtained from the stem cell graft. All receptors come from a human donor who donated a stem cell graft to a child with acute myeloid leukemia.

This clonotype has more than one count but fewer than ten. This chain's CDR3 is CASSPWTSGRPTDTQYF. For the CDR3, the DNA is TGTGCCAGCAGTCCCTGGACTAGCGGGAGGCCCACAGATACGCAGTATTTT. The V and J genes are TRBV12-3 or TRBV12-4 and TRBJ2-3; 14 nucleotides align to TRBD2. The CDR3 is made up of 17 amino acids. Trimming took 5 bases from V and 2 from J; bases not matched to a gene: 6.

Only a few counts were recorded for this clonotype. The chain combines TRBV25-1 with TRBJ2-2, with TRBD1 as a possible D gene (5 bases). V lost 7 bases, J lost 3 bases, and 15 bases lay in between. Germline V gene data show CDR1 as MGHDK and CDR2 as SYGVNS. The CDR3 runs 15 residues. The DNA of the CDR3 is TGTGCCAGCAAAGCATGGGTAGGGGACACCGGGGAGCTGTTTTTT. Its protein is CASKAWVGDTGELFF.

This clonotype came up many times. The chain employs TRBV20-1 and TRBJ1-1; possibly TRBD1 for D (6 bases). The CDR3 contains 12 residues. Per the germline V gene, CDR1 is DFQATT and CDR2 is SNEGSKA (reference sequence). V dropped 4 bases and J dropped 5 bases, with 11 bases sitting between them. The CDR3, as DNA: TGCAGTGCTAACGGGGGCCGAACTGAAGCTTTCTTT. It specifies CSANGGRTEAFF.

The V gene is TRBV7-3, the J gene TRBJ2-1, with 10 bases fitting TRBD2. The CDR3 is 15 residues long. With V trimmed by 5 bases and J by 9 bases, 10 bases remained unmatched. The germline gives CDR1 SGHTA, CDR2 FQGTGA. The CDR3 nucleotides are TGTGCCAGCAGCACAGCTAGCGGGAGTCGGAGTGAGCAGTTCTTC. As protein: CASSTASGSRSEQFF.

This sequence joins TRBV11-3 and TRBJ2-7; the match to TRBD2 covers 10 bases. The CDR3 sequence is 15 residues long. Germline V gene lookup returns CDR1 SGHNT and CDR2 YENEEA. J gave up 2 bases and V 5 bases, and 6 bases lay outside the gene matches. The CDR3 sequence is CASSLTSGDTYEQYF. In DNA form, the CDR3 reads TGTGCCAGCAGCCTTACTAGCGGGGATACCTACGAGCAGTACTTC.

This sequence joins TRBV12-3 or TRBV12-4 and TRBJ1-5, with D possibly being TRBD1 (6 bases). V lost 5 bases to trimming and J lost 5 bases, with 16 bases between them. This CDR3 region has 15 residues. The CDR3 bases are TGTGCCAGCAGTCTCGCCTTGACAGGTCATCAGCCCCAGCATTTT. Translated: CASSLALTGHQPQHF.

This clonotype was observed many times. The genes are TRBV29-1 and TRBJ2-5; 8 bases fit TRBD2. This CDR3 is built from 13 residues. The germline V gene encodes CDR1 SQVTM and CDR2 ANQGSEA. V lost 7 bases to trimming and J lost 5 bases; unmatched junction nucleotides: 9. The CDR3, as DNA: TGCAGCGGGCGGGGGGTTTTGGTGGAGACCCAGTACTTC. Translation gives CSGRGVLVETQYF.

This clonotype occurred many times. The CDR3 loop reads CSARVLAEETQYF. The CDR3 nucleotides are TGCAGTGCTAGGGTCCTAGCGGAAGAGACCCAGTACTTC. The V gene is TRBV20-1, the J gene TRBJ2-5; 7 bases are a match to TRBD2. Germline trimming cut 3 bases from V and 3 bases from J; bases unmatched to any gene: 4. This CDR3 has 13 residues. CDR1 and CDR2 (germline): DFQATT, SNEGSKA (reference sequence).

This clonotype was counted at least ten times. The chain recombines TRBV29-1 with TRBJ2-3, with 9 nucleotides matching TRBD2. There are 14 residues in the CDR3. V lost 6 bases, J lost 4 bases, and 8 bases stayed unmatched. The V gene's germline CDR1 is SQVTM and CDR2 ANQGSEA. The CDR3 region has the DNA TGCAGCGTCGCGGGTAGCGGGAGCGCAGATACGCAGTATTTT. Its translation is CSVAGSGSADTQYF.

Only a few counts were recorded for this clonotype. At one end the junction does not follow the germline gene, possibly because of a read error. The V call is TRBV7-9, the J call TRBJ2-7; weak D call: TRBD2 (7 bases). From germline, CDR1 is SEHNR and CDR2 FQNEAQ (reference sequence). This CDR3 is built from 17 residues. CDR3 nucleotides: TGTGCCAGCAGCTTAGCGGAGGGGGGAGGGCCCTCCCACGAGCAGTACTTC. Translating it yields CASSLAEGGGPSHEQYF.

This clonotype occurred many times. V is TRBV10-3 and J is TRBJ2-7; 8 bases align to TRBD1. CDR3 length equals 14 residues. V gave up 8 bases and J gave up 2 bases; unmatched junction bases: 8. CDR1 and CDR2 (germline): ENHRY, SYGVKD. The CDR3 nucleotides are TGTGCCATCGGAGAGGGACAGGCCCCCTACGAGCAGTACTTC. Its translation: CAIGEGQAPYEQYF.

This clonotype was detected ten times or more. The J gene is TRBJ1-1, the V gene TRBV20-1, with D tentatively TRBD1 (6 bases). Trimming took off 0 bases at V and 4 bases at J, with 15 bases between the two ends. Germline V gives CDR1 DFQATT, CDR2 SNEGSKA (reference sequence). This CDR3 comprises 15 residues. DNA of the CDR3: TGCAGTGCTAGAGATCGTTACAGGGTGGGCACTGAAGCTTTCTTT. Residues: CSARDRYRVGTEAFF.

This clonotype was detected only a few times. The J gene is TRBJ2-7, the V gene TRBV12-5, with no clear D. This CDR3 comprises 15 residues. Trimming took 6 bases from V and 0 from J, leaving 15 bases between them. Germline-derived CDR1 and CDR2 are LGHNT and FRNRAP. DNA for the CDR3: TGTGCTAGTGGGATTAGAACTGCAAGCTCCTACGAGCAGTACTTC. It translates to CASGIRTASSYEQYF.

This clonotype occurred a few times. The V call is TRBV5-1, the J call TRBJ2-1; perhaps TRBD1 as D (6 bases). V lost 0 bases, J lost 8 bases, and 9 bases lay in between. CDR1 is SGHRS, CDR2 YFSETQ, per germline. The CDR3 runs 13 residues. The CDR3, as DNA: TGCGCCAGCAGCTTGGACAGGGCCTATGAGCAGTTCTTC. This gives the protein CASSLDRAYEQFF.

This clonotype appeared many times. This rearrangement joins TRBV4-1 to TRBJ2-1; a weak D match, TRBD2 (6 bases). CDR1 and CDR2 (germline): MGHRA, YSYEKL. Trimming shortened V by 4 bases and J by 9 bases, and 16 bases separated the two germline ends. The CDR3 has 14 residues. The CDR3 spells CASSPILRRGEQFF. DNA of the CDR3: TGCGCCAGCAGCCCAATTCTGAGGCGGGGTGAGCAGTTCTTC.

This clonotype was counted between two and nine times. The V gene is TRBV12-3 or TRBV12-4, the J gene TRBJ1-2, with D possibly being TRBD1 (5 bases). This CDR3 has 14 amino acids. Trimming shortened V by 0 bases and J by 8 bases, and 13 bases separated the two germline ends. The CDR3, as DNA: TGTGCCAGCAGTTTAGCCGGGGGAAGGCTCGGCTACACCTTC. It is translated as CASSLAGGRLGYTF.

The V gene is TRBV15, the J gene TRBJ1-1; D not certain. Germline CDR1 reads LNHNV; CDR2 reads YYDKDF (reference sequence). The V end lost 2 bases, the J end lost 8 bases, and 12 bases lay between the germline ends. The CDR3 length is 13 residues. CDR3 region: CATSRIQGREAFF. Here the CDR3 DNA reads TGTGCCACCAGCAGAATTCAAGGGAGGGAAGCTTTCTTT.

This chain links TRBV20-1 with TRBJ2-7, with D possibly matching TRBD2 (5 bases). V lost 4 bases to trimming and J lost 0 bases, with 13 bases between them. From germline, CDR1 is DFQATT and CDR2 SNEGSKA (reference sequence). This CDR3 is built from 14 residues. The CDR3 DNA reads TGCAGTGCTAAGGACTTAATGAGCTCCTACGAGCAGTACTTC. This gives the protein CSAKDLMSSYEQYF.

This clonotype was seen repeatedly, ten times or more. The genes are TRBV15 and TRBJ2-6; D is ambiguous. Germline CDR1 LNHNV, CDR2 YYDKDF (reference sequence). V lost 1 base to trimming and J lost 0 bases, with 4 bases between them. CDR3 length equals 15 residues. The CDR3 DNA sequence: TGTGCCACCAGCAGAGTTGGCTCTGGGGCCAACGTCCTGACTTTC. This codes for CATSRVGSGANVLTF.

This clonotype was counted once. The CDR3 nucleotides are TGTGCCAGCAGCTCACTAGCGGGAGAATTCTACAATGAGCAGTTCTTC. Encoded protein: CASSSLAGEFYNEQFF. The chain carries TRBV5-6 and TRBJ2-1; 11 bases match TRBD2. The CDR3 is 16 residues long. V was clipped by 3 bases and J by 3 bases; unmatched bases: 5. Germline CDR1 and CDR2: SGHDT and YYEEEE.

This clonotype has a handful of counts. The chain recombines TRBV24-1 with TRBJ1-4; D possibly corresponds to TRBD1 (5 bases). CDR1 and CDR2 from the germline V gene are KGHDR and SFDVKD. V was trimmed by 3 bases and J by 3 bases, leaving 13 bases between them. The CDR3 has 16 residues. The CDR3: CATSDTRDGSNEKLFF. The CDR3 DNA reads TGTGCCACCAGTGATACCCGGGACGGATCTAATGAAAAACTGTTTTTT.

This clonotype was seen a single time. This chain uses TRBV6-9 with TRBJ2-7; 10 bases align to TRBD2. The CDR3 has 14 residues. J gave up 6 bases and V 7 bases, and 9 bases lay outside the gene matches. Looked up from germline, CDR1 is MNHGY and CDR2 is SVAAGI. The CDR3 loop reads CASTPGLALSEQYF. Written as DNA, the CDR3 is TGTGCCAGCACGCCGGGACTAGCGCTCTCCGAGCAGTACTTC.

The gene calls are TRBV7-3 and TRBJ2-1; a possible D gene is TRBD2 (7 bases). CDR1 and CDR2 (germline): SGHTA, FQGTGA. This CDR3 comprises 14 residues. V dropped 3 bases and J dropped 6 bases, with 12 bases sitting between them. The CDR3, as DNA: TGTGCCAGCAGCTTGGAGGGGGGGACCAATGAGCAGTTCTTC. Protein: CASSLEGGTNEQFF.

This CDR3 reads CASRKPGTEHNEQFF. The CDR3, as DNA: TGCGCCAGCAGAAAACCCGGGACAGAACACAATGAGCAGTTCTTC. This chain connects TRBV5-1 to TRBJ2-1; TRBD1 aligns across 7 bases. With 5 bases clipped from V and 5 bases from J, the junction kept 10 bases outside the gene matches. CDR3 length: 15 amino acids. Germline V gives CDR1 SGHRS, CDR2 YFSETQ.

The genes are TRBV12-3 or TRBV12-4 and TRBJ2-5; 8 positions agree with TRBD2. CDR3 size: 15 residues. With 3 bases clipped from V and 4 bases from J, the junction kept 7 bases outside the gene matches. CDR3 sequence: CASSFGGRSGETQYF. The CDR3 DNA sequence: TGTGCCAGCAGTTTCGGCGGGAGGTCCGGAGAGACCCAGTACTTC.

This clonotype has a count of ten or more. This chain links TRBV24-1 with TRBJ2-3; D gene unclear. This CDR3 has 17 residues. Per the germline V gene, CDR1 is KGHDR and CDR2 is SFDVKD. Between the trimmed V and J ends, which lost 3 bases and 0 bases, there was a span of 15 bases. CDR3 bases: TGTGCCACCAGTGATCCTATACCGGGCCAGAGCACAGATACGCAGTATTTT. Translating gives CATSDPIPGQSTDTQYF.